The rows below give T cell receptor beta chains drawn from one sample of a study of T cell repertoires in cytomegalovirus infection. TCRdb ran MiXCR on the reads and lists one entry per CDR3 protein. The sample has under 300,000 distinct CDR3 sequences; 15% to 20% are singletons. Source material: CD8+ T cells from PBMCs. The receptors originated from a human donor in good health (CMV status not recorded). Some clones in this sample may be carry-over from other donors' samples. Both conserved end residues are part of each CDR3. D genes are given only for firm matches. Part of the rows lack a size; the others show once, few, many or a class for expanded clones.

d_gene: NA; abundance: few; j_gene: TRBJ1-1; v_gene: TRBV4-3; CDR3aa: CASSQGEGGRADTEAFF; CDR3nt: TGCGCCAGCAGCCAAGGGGAGGGGGGTCGGGCCGACACTGAAGCTTTCTTT
d_gene: TRBD2; abundance: NA; j_gene: TRBJ2-5; v_gene: TRBV28; CDR3aa: CASSLESGGNGETQYF; CDR3nt: TGTGCCAGCAGTCTCGAATCGGGGGGTAATGGGGAGACCCAGTACTTC
d_gene: TRBD1; abundance: few; j_gene: TRBJ2-7; v_gene: TRBV7-6; CDR3aa: CASSRGTGEGYEQYF; CDR3nt: TGTGCCAGCAGCCGAGGGACAGGGGAAGGCTACGAGCAGTACTTC
d_gene: NA; abundance: NA; j_gene: TRBJ2-1; v_gene: TRBV28; CDR3aa: CASSPSGTDPDNEQFF; CDR3nt: TGTGCCAGCAGTCCGTCCGGGACGGATCCCGACAATGAGCAGTTCTTC
d_gene: TRBD2; abundance: many; j_gene: TRBJ2-1; v_gene: TRBV7-2; CDR3aa: CASSLMSGGAGEQFF; CDR3nt: TGTGCCAGCAGCTTAATGAGCGGGGGGGCCGGTGAGCAGTTCTTC
d_gene: TRBD2; abundance: many; j_gene: TRBJ2-1; v_gene: TRBV25-1; CDR3aa: CASSERSGLDQQFF; CDR3nt: TGTGCCAGCAGTGAACGATCGGGACTAGATCAGCAGTTCTTC
d_gene: TRBD2; abundance: NA; j_gene: TRBJ2-1; v_gene: TRBV11-2; CDR3aa: CASSLGGRAHWDEQFF; CDR3nt: TGTGCCAGCAGCCTTGGGGGGAGGGCCCACTGGGATGAGCAGTTCTTC
d_gene: NA; abundance: few; j_gene: TRBJ2-7; v_gene: TRBV4-3; CDR3aa: CASSQDLGGRQYF; CDR3nt: TGCGCCAGCAGCCAAGATCTGGGCGGCCGGCAATACTTC
d_gene: NA; abundance: many; j_gene: TRBJ2-3; v_gene: TRBV7-9; CDR3aa: CASSPRGSTTDTQYF; CDR3nt: TGTGCCAGCAGCCCAAGGGGGTCCACCACAGATACGCAGTATTTT
d_gene: TRBD1; abundance: many; j_gene: TRBJ2-7; v_gene: TRBV7-8; CDR3aa: CASLGTGAPYEQYF; CDR3nt: TGTGCCAGCTTAGGGACAGGCGCACCCTACGAGCAGTACTTC